This TCR beta chain came from a study of blood T cell repertoires in COVID-19. Study summary: T cells, B-cell-depleted T cells, or PBMCs supplied cDNA or gDNA.

The germline gives CDR1 SGHTA, CDR2 FQGTGA. V was shortened by 3 bases and J by 0 bases, with 9 bases between the two germline ends. The CDR3 is 15 residues long. In the study's own analysis: Amplified reference gene primers provided the basis for estimating nucleated cell counts. The repertoire was sequenced with immunoSEQ multiplex PCR; TCRdb's copy has only in-frame clones and lacks some. V and J calls and clone size are as listed in that table; D and trimming were resolved from the DNA. The table lists about 440,000 clones, roughly 91% of them singletons. Sequenced sample: peripheral blood. The J gene is TRBJ2-1, the V gene TRBV7-3; perhaps TRBD1 as D (5 bases). The receptor comes from a woman in her twenties or thirties with acute or convalescent COVID-19. The CDR3 here is CASSLTATSYNEQFF. The DNA for the CDR3 is TGTGCCAGCAGCTTGACAGCTACCTCCTACAATGAGCAGTTCTTC.